These 22 T cell receptor beta chains were all obtained from the same sample, sequenced in a study of blood T cells in healthy people across ages. A second PCR, run for about 7 to 11 cycles, used a sample-barcoded 5' primer plus a J-beta primer mix. Using its own MiXCR run on the 5' RACE reads, TCRdb lists one record per CDR3 protein. The sample holds 850,000 to 1,300,000 distinct CDR3 sequences; 45% are singletons and the top ten take approximately 20%. The specimen sequenced was blood. The receptors were gathered from a woman aged 60-75 years in good health.

The chain joins TRBV5-1 to TRBJ2-7; D might be TRBD2 (6 bases). The CDR3 sequence is 14 residues long. Trimming left V 2 bases short and J 2 bases short, with 11 bases between. Germline lookup yields CDR1 SGHRS and CDR2 YFSETQ. The DNA for the CDR3 is TGCGCCAGCAGCTTTGGGACTCAAGCCTACGAGCAGTACTTC. It codes for CASSFGTQAYEQYF.

This clonotype has a handful of counts. This sequence joins TRBV29-1 and TRBJ2-1; 8 bases match TRBD2. The length of the CDR3 is 11 residues. The germline gives CDR1 SQVTM, CDR2 ANQGSEA. Losses at the gene ends were 2 bases for V and 10 bases for J; bases not matched to a gene: 1. The CDR3 sequence is CSVESGGEQFF. The CDR3 DNA is TGCAGCGTTGAATCGGGGGGGGAGCAGTTCTTC.

The chain joins TRBV6-5 to TRBJ2-3; D is perhaps TRBD2 (6 bases). Germline assignment: CDR1 MNHEY and CDR2 SVGAGI. The CDR3 has 11 residues. The V and J ends lost 6 bases and 10 bases respectively, with 11 bases between them. This chain's CDR3 is CASREWDSQYF. The CDR3 DNA follows: TGTGCCAGCAGGGAATGGGACTCGCAGTATTTT.

The chain links TRBV2 to TRBJ2-2, with no clear D. This CDR3 has 16 amino acids. V was clipped by 0 bases and J by 4 bases, with 12 bases between them. The germline CDR1 and CDR2 sequences are SNHLY and FYNNEI. The DNA for the CDR3 is TGTGCCAGCAGTGAAGCGCAATCGAAGGGCACCGGGGAGCTGTTTTTT. This encodes CASSEAQSKGTGELFF.

This clonotype occurred a few times. The chain couples TRBV30 to TRBJ2-7, with a weak D call TRBD1 (6 bases). The germline V gene encodes CDR1 GTSNPN and CDR2 SVGIG (reference sequence). The CDR3 length is 14 residues. The V and J ends lost 0 bases and 6 bases respectively, with 15 bases between them. DNA for the CDR3: TGTGCCTGGAGTGTATCAGGGGCCAGGGCCGAGCAGTACTTC. Translating gives CAWSVSGARAEQYF.

The rearrangement uses TRBV7-3 and TRBJ1-2, with D perhaps matching TRBD1 (5 bases). The CDR3 length is 13 residues. V was trimmed by 2 bases and J by 7 bases, leaving 11 bases between them. The germline gives CDR1 SGHTA, CDR2 FQGTGA. The CDR3 is CASSLDSPFGYTF. The CDR3 nucleotides read TGTGCCAGCAGCTTAGACAGCCCCTTTGGCTACACCTTC.

In the case of this clonotype: This may be a read error, as it is one base from a much larger clone. This chain uses TRBV4-2 with TRBJ1-2, with D perhaps TRBD1 (5 bases). The germline V gene has CDR1 LGHNA and CDR2 YNFKEQ. The CDR3 covers 17 residues. CDR3 sequence: CANSHEDTLLVHYGYTF. The DNA for the CDR3 is TGTGCCAACAGCCACGAGGACACCCTTCTGGTTCACTATGGCTACACCTTC.

This clonotype appeared a single time. The chain has TRBV27 and TRBJ2-5; maybe TRBD2 (6 bases). Germline V gene sequence: CDR1 MNHEY, CDR2 SMNVEV (reference sequence). The length of the CDR3 is 14 residues. Trimming removed 5 bases from V and 2 bases from J, with 12 bases in between. The CDR3 here is CASSPPGRQETQYF. The CDR3 nucleotides are TGTGCCAGCAGTCCCCCCGGGAGACAAGAGACCCAGTACTTC.

This clonotype was observed a few times. The chain uses TRBV12-3 or TRBV12-4 and TRBJ1-5; D may be TRBD1 (5 bases). CDR3 length: 15 amino acids. V lost 2 bases and J 5 bases, leaving 13 bases between the germline ends. Written as DNA, the CDR3 is TGTGCCAGCAGTTTAACCGGGGGACGGGATCAGCCCCAGCATTTT. Its protein product is CASSLTGGRDQPQHF.

This clonotype was counted a few times. V and J are TRBV7-9 and TRBJ2-2; unclear D gene. Germline V lookup: CDR1 SEHNR, CDR2 FQNEAQ (reference sequence). The CDR3 length is 12 residues. Trimming removed 1 base from V and 7 bases from J, with 4 bases in between. The CDR3 spells CASSLEGGELFF. In DNA form, the CDR3 reads TGTGCCAGCAGCTTAGAGGGCGGGGAGCTGTTTTTT.

The gene calls are TRBV12-3 or TRBV12-4 and TRBJ1-1, with D perhaps TRBD1 (5 bases). The CDR3 is made up of 14 amino acids. The ends were cut back, 2 bases at V and 5 bases at J, with 12 bases in the middle. The CDR3 spells CASSLRTGSTEAFF. CDR3 in DNA: TGTGCCAGCAGTTTAAGAACAGGTAGTACTGAAGCTTTCTTT.

The CDR3 loop reads CASSVLAWTDTQYF. The CDR3 DNA reads as TGTGCCAGCAGTGTACTAGCGTGGACTGATACGCAGTATTTT. This chain joins TRBV2 and TRBJ2-3; 7 positions match TRBD2. The CDR3 is 14 amino acids. Germline CDR1 and CDR2: SNHLY and FYNNEI. Unmatched junction bases numbered 7, after V lost 4 bases and J lost 6 bases.

This clonotype turned up a few times. A much larger clone sits a single nucleotide away, making a read error possible. The DNA for the CDR3 is TGTGCCAGCAGCTCAGGGTGGGGGCGAGCGGGAGCAGAGACCCAGTACTTC. It is translated as CASSSGWGRAGAETQYF. This sequence joins TRBV7-2 and TRBJ2-5; 8 bases fit TRBD2. V was pared by 4 bases and J by 4 bases, with 14 bases of the junction left unmatched. Germline V gives CDR1 SGHTA, CDR2 FQGNSA. The CDR3 spans 17 residues.

The chain links TRBV7-8 to TRBJ2-7; D might be TRBD2 (5 bases). V was pared by 1 base and J by 3 bases, with 13 bases between. The CDR3 contains 15 residues. In germline, CDR1 is SGHVS, CDR2 FQNEAQ. DNA of the CDR3: TGTGCCAGCAGCTTAGAGGCGGGTACGTTCTACGAGCAGTACTTC. Protein product: CASSLEAGTFYEQYF.

This clonotype was counted between two and nine times. The gene calls are TRBV6-6 and TRBJ2-7, with no clear D. Germline V lookup: CDR1 MNHNY, CDR2 SVGAGI (reference sequence). The CDR3 consists of 13 residues. Trimming left V 0 bases short and J 4 bases short, with 7 bases between. The CDR3 is CASSYSIVYEQYF. CDR3 DNA sequence: TGTGCCAGCAGTTACTCGATTGTGTACGAGCAGTACTTC.

J is TRBJ2-1 and V is TRBV25-1; D is unresolved. V was pared by 6 bases and J by 2 bases, with 8 bases between. This CDR3 has 13 amino acids. Germline assignment: CDR1 MGHDK and CDR2 SYGVNS. The CDR3 sequence is CASSAYAYNEQFF. CDR3 DNA sequence: TGTGCCAGCAGCGCGTACGCCTACAATGAGCAGTTCTTC.

This clonotype was observed a handful of times. The chain couples TRBV29-1 to TRBJ2-1; a possible D gene is TRBD1 (5 bases). CDR1 and CDR2 (germline): SQVTM, ANQGSEA. Trimming removed 8 bases from V and 8 bases from J, with 13 bases in between. The CDR3 has 11 amino acids. The CDR3 reads CSPLVGDEQFF. CDR3 nucleotides: TGCAGCCCCTTAGTAGGGGATGAGCAGTTCTTC.

The chain carries TRBV4-2 and TRBJ2-1, with 13 positions matching TRBD2. CDR3 length: 18 amino acids. V lost 0 bases and J lost 8; bases outside the gene matches: 10. Germline values: CDR1 LGHNA, CDR2 YNFKEQ. The CDR3 DNA sequence: TGTGCCAGCAGCCAAGATGGACTAGCGGGAGAAGTCTCCGATGAGCAGTTCTTC. Encoded protein: CASSQDGLAGEVSDEQFF.

The CDR3 coding sequence is TGTGCCAGCAGTTTATACAGGGGGAGCAACTATGGCTACACCTTC. Protein: CASSLYRGSNYGYTF. The genes are TRBV27 and TRBJ1-2; 8 bases match TRBD1. This CDR3 is 15 amino acids long. The germline gives CDR1 MNHEY, CDR2 SMNVEV (reference sequence). Germline trimming cut 1 base from V and 2 bases from J; bases unmatched to any gene: 3.

The chain employs TRBV30 and TRBJ1-2; D is possibly TRBD1 (6 bases). Germline values: CDR1 GTSNPN, CDR2 SVGIG (reference sequence). This CDR3 spans 14 amino acids. CDR3 amino acids: CASEAGDGVHGYTF. CDR3 coding DNA: TGTGCTTCGGAGGCAGGGGACGGGGTTCATGGCTACACCTTC.

This clonotype was observed a handful of times. This chain connects TRBV6-5 to TRBJ1-2; no clear D. V lost 2 bases and J 3 bases, leaving 7 bases between the germline ends. The CDR3 consists of 13 residues. From germline, CDR1 is MNHEY and CDR2 SVGAGI. CDR3 sequence (DNA): TGTGCCAGCAGTTACGACGGATACTATGGCTACACCTTC. Encoded protein: CASSYDGYYGYTF.

This chain connects TRBV27 to TRBJ2-7, with D perhaps given as TRBD1 or TRBD2 (5 bases each). Per the germline V gene, CDR1 is MNHEY and CDR2 is SMNVEV (reference sequence). CDR3 size: 14 residues. V was cut by 5 bases and J by 5 bases, with 16 bases left in between. This chain's CDR3 is CASSLSLRGDEQYF. The CDR3 DNA reads TGTGCCAGCAGTCTCAGCCTTCGGGGCGACGAGCAGTACTTC.